This T cell receptor (beta chain) was profiled in a study of T cells expressing NK-cell markers. 5'RACE template switching with UMIs generated TCR beta cDNA. TCRdb processed the 5' RACE reads again and assigns one entry to each CDR3 protein, with no DNA. This sample's table reports about 260,000 distinct CDR3 sequences. Germline values: CDR1 MNHEY, CDR2 SVGEGT. This CDR3 region has 15 residues. Regarding the study as a whole: Leadership of the CD3+CD56-NKG2C+ fraction also belonged to these clonotypes in several donors. The HCMV specificity of the expanded NKG2C+ T cell clones stayed unresolved.

A note on this clonotype: Its antigen is not known.

The V gene is TRBV6-2 or TRBV6-3, the J gene TRBJ2-1; absent DNA, TCRdb's TRBD2 call cannot be checked. The origin of this receptor is a man between 18 and 29 years old in good health. What was sequenced was blood T cells: a sorted CD56 or NKG2C T cell subset, CD4+ or CD8+ T cells, or bulk PBMC T cells (not recorded which). CDR3 in amino acids: CASSYQGIRGNEQFF.